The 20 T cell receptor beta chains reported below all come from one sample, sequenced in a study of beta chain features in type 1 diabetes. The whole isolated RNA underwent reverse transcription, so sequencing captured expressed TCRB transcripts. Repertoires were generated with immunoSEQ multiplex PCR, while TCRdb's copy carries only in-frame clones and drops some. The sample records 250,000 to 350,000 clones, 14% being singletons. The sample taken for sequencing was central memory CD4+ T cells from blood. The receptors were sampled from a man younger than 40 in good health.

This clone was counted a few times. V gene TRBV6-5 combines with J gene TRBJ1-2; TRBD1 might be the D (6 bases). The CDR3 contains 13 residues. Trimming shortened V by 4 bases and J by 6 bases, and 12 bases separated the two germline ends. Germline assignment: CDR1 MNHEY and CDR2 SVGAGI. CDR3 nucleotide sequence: TGTGCCAGCAGTTTCGGACAGTCTGATGGCTACACCTTC. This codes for CASSFGQSDGYTF.

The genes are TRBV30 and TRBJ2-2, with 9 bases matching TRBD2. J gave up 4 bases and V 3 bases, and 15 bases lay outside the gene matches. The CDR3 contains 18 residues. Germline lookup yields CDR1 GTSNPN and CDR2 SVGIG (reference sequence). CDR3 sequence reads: CAWSLGVAGVSGTGELFF. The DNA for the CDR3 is TGTGCCTGGAGCCTCGGGGTAGCGGGAGTTAGTGGCACCGGGGAGCTGTTTTTT.

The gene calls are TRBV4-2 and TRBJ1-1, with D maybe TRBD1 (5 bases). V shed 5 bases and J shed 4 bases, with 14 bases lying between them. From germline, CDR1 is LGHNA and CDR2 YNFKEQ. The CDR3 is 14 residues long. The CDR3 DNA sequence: TGTGCCAGCAGCTTGGCAGGGATTAGCACTGAAGCTTTCTTT. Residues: CASSLAGISTEAFF.

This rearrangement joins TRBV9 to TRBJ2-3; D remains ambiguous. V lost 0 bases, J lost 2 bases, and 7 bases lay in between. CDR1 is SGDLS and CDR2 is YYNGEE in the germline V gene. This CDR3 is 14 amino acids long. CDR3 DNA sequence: TGTGCCAGCAGCGTAGGAGACCTCACAGATACGCAGTATTTT. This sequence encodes CASSVGDLTDTQYF.

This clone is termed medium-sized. CDR3 sequence reads: CASSPPNRAGANVLTF. The DNA for the CDR3 is TGTGCCAGCTCACCACCGAATAGGGCTGGGGCCAACGTCCTGACTTTC. The chain recombines TRBV18 with TRBJ2-6, with D hard to call. Germline V gene data show CDR1 as KGHSH and CDR2 as LQKENI. V was pared by 0 bases and J by 2 bases, with 8 bases between. The CDR3 runs to 16 residues. Looking up the rest from reference TRBV18 and TRBJ2-6 gives the full variable domain: NAGVMQNPRHLVRRRGQEARLRCSPMKGHSHVYWYRQLPEEGLKFMVYLQKENIIDESGMPKERFSAEFPKEGPSILRIQQVVRGDSAAYFCASSPPNRAGANVLTFGAGSRLTVL.

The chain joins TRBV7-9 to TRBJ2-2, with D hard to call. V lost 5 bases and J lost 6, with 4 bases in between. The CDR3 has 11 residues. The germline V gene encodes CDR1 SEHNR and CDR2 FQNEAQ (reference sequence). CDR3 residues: CASSRPGELFF. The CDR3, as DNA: TGTGCCAGCAGCCGACCCGGGGAGCTGTTTTTT.

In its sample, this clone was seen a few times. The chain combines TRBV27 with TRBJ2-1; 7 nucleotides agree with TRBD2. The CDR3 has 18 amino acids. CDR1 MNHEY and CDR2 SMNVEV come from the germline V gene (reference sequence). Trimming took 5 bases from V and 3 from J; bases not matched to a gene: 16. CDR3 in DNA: TGTGCCAGCAGTCACTCTCGTTTCAGCGGGAAACTCTACAATGAGCAGTTCTTC. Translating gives CASSHSRFSGKLYNEQFF.

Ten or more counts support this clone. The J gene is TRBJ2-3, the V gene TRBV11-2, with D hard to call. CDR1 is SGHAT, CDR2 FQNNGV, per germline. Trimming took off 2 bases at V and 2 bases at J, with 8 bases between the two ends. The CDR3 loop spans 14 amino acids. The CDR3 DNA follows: TGTGCCAGCAGCTTACAACAGTCCACAGATACGCAGTATTTT. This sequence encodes CASSLQQSTDTQYF. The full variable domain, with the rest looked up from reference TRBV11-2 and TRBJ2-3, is EAGVAQSPRYKIIEKRQSVAFWCNPISGHATLYWYQQILGQGPKLLIQFQNNGVVDDSQLPKDRFSAERLKGVDSTLKIQPAKLEDSAVYLCASSLQQSTDTQYFGPGTRLTVL.

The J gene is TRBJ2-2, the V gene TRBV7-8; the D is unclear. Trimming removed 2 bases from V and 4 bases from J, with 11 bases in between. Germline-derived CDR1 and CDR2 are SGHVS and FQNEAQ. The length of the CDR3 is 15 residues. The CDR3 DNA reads TGTGCCAGCAGCTTAACCTTTGATTTCACCGGGGAGCTGTTTTTT. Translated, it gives CASSLTFDFTGELFF.

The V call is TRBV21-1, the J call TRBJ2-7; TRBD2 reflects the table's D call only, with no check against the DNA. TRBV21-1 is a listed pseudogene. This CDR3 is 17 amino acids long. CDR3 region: CASSKDKRVCRSYEQYV. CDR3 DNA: TGTGCCAGCAGCAAAGACAAGCGGGTTTGCCGCTCCTACGAGCAGTACGTC.

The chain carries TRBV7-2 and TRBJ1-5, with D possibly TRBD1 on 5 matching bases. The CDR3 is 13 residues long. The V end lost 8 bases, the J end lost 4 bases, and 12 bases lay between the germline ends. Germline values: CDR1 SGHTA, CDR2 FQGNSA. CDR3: CASGEGRNQPQHF. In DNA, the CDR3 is TGTGCCAGCGGGGAGGGACGTAATCAGCCCCAGCATTTT.

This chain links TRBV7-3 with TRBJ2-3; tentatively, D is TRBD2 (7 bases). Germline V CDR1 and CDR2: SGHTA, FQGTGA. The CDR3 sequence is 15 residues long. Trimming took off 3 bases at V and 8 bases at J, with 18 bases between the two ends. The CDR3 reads CASSLDSGTRGTQYF. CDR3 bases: TGTGCCAGCAGCTTGGACAGCGGGACAAGGGGTACGCAGTATTTT.

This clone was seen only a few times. CDR3 DNA: TGCGCCAGCTATTTAGCCACCCCCACAGATACGCAGTATTTT. This gives the protein CASYLATPTDTQYF. The V gene is TRBV5-1, the J gene TRBJ2-3, with D hard to call. Germline assignment: CDR1 SGHRS and CDR2 YFSETQ. CDR3 length: 14 residues. The V end was cut by 7 bases, the J end by 2 bases, with 14 bases between.

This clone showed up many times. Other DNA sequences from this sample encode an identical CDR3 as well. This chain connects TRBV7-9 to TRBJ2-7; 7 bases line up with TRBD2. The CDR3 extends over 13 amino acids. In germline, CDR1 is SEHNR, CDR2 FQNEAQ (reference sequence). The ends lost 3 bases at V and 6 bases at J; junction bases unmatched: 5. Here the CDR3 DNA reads TGTGCCAGCAGCTTGGGGCCGGGGGGCGAGCAGTACGTC. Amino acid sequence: CASSLGPGGEQYV.

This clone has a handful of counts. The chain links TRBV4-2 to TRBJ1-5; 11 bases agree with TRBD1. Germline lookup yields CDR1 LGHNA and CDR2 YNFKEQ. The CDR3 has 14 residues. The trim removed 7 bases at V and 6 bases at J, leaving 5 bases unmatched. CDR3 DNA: TGTGCCAGCACTGGGACAGGGGGTTCTCAGCCCCAGCATTTT. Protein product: CASTGTGGSQPQHF.

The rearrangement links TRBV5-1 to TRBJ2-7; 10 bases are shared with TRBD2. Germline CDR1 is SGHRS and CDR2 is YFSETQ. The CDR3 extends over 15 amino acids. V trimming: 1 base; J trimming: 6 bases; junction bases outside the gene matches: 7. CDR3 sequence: CASSLQAGGPGEQYF. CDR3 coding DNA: TGCGCCAGCAGCTTGCAAGCGGGGGGGCCTGGCGAGCAGTACTTC. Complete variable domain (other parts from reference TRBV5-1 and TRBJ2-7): KAGVTQTPRYLIKTRGQQVTLSCSPISGHRSVSWYQQTPGQGLQFLFEYFSETQRNKGNFPGRFSGRQFSNSRSEMNVSTLELGDSALYLCASSLQAGGPGEQYFGPGTRLTVT.

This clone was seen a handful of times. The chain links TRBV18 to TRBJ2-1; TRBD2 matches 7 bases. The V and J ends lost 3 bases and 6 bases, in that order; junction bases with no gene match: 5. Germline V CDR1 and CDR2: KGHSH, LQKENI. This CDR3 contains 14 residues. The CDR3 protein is CASSPRDYGNEQFF. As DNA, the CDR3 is TGTGCCAGCTCACCCCGGGACTATGGCAATGAGCAGTTCTTC. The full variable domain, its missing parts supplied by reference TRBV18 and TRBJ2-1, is NAGVMQNPRHLVRRRGQEARLRCSPMKGHSHVYWYRQLPEEGLKFMVYLQKENIIDESGMPKERFSAEFPKEGPSILRIQQVVRGDSAAYFCASSPRDYGNEQFFGPGTRLTVL.

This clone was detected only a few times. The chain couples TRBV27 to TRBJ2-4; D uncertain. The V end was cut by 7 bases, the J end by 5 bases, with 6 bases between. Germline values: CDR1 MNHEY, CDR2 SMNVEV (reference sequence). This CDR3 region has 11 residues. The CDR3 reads CASTPENIQYF. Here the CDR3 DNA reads TGTGCCAGCACCCCAGAAAACATTCAGTACTTC.

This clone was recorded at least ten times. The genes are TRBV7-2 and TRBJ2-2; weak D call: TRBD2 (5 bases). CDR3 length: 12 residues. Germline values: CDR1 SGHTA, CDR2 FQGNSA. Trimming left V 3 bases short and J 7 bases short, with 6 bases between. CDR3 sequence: CASSLEVGELFF. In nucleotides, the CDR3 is TGTGCCAGCAGCTTGGAGGTCGGGGAGCTGTTTTTT.

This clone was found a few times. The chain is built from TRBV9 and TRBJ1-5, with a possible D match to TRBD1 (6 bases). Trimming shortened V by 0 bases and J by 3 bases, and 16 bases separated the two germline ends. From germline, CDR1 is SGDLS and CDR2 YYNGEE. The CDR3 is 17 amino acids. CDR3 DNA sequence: TGTGCCAGCAGCGTAGGTGGGGGGCAAGTTGACAATCAGCCCCAGCATTTT. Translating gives CASSVGGGQVDNQPQHF.